This T cell receptor (beta chain) appears in the sequencing data of a study of blood T cell repertoires in COVID-19. Study context: COVID-19 samples collected from the United States, Italy and Spain covered acute and convalescent phases. PBMCs, B-cell-depleted T cells, or T cells were the source of the cDNA or gDNA that made up the material.

Germline lookup yields CDR1 SEHNR and CDR2 FQNEAQ (reference sequence). The CDR3 sequence is 15 residues long. Losses at the gene ends were 4 bases for V and 7 bases for J; bases not matched to a gene: 9. Per the original data handling: It was from reference gene primer amplification that nucleated cell counts were estimated. Assay used: immunoSEQ multiplex PCR; TCRdb lists only in-frame clones, some missing. V, J and clone size were drawn from that table, and D and trimming were deduced from the DNA. This table has 90,000 to 150,000 clones, 88% appearing once. The TCR was taken from a woman in her 50s with active or convalescent COVID-19. Material: peripheral blood. V usage is TRBV7-9 and J usage is TRBJ2-1; 8 nucleotides align to TRBD2. For the CDR3, the DNA is TGTGCCAGCAGCTCTCGGGCTAGCGGGCGGAATGAGCAGTTCTTC. Translating it yields CASSSRASGRNEQFF. Supplemented by reference TRBV7-9 and TRBJ2-1, the full variable domain reads DTGVSQNPRHKITKRGQNVTFRCDPISEHNRLYWYRQTLGQGPEFLTYFQNEAQLEKSRLLSDRFSAERPKGSFSTLEIQRTEQGDSAMYLCASSSRASGRNEQFFGPGTRLTVL.